A single sample gave rise to the 8 T cell receptor beta chains below, sequenced in a study of cytomegalovirus exposure and HLA in healthy donors. A multiplex PCR was run with 60 Vbeta primers and 13 Jbeta primers. The data were produced by immunoSEQ multiplex PCR, yet TCRdb's version contains in-frame clones alone and is incomplete. The sample consists of about 110,000 clones, 81% of them appearing once. The specimen was PBMCs. The receptors shown here come from a woman between 25 and 40 years old in good health and CMV-seronegative.

This clone was observed a single time. The chain couples TRBV7-2 to TRBJ2-2, with a possible D match to TRBD2 (6 bases). The length of the CDR3 is 15 residues. Germline CDR1 reads SGHTA; CDR2 reads FQGNSA. Trimming stripped 3 bases from V and 6 bases from J, with 14 bases between. The CDR3 protein is CASSFSGRWAGELFF. The CDR3 region has the DNA TGTGCCAGCAGCTTTTCGGGGAGGTGGGCCGGGGAGCTGTTTTTT.

In its sample, this clone was seen once. This chain links TRBV4-1 with TRBJ1-5; tentative D call: TRBD1 (6 bases). The CDR3 extends over 14 amino acids. The germline gives CDR1 MGHRA, CDR2 YSYEKL. V lost 0 bases, J lost 5 bases, and 8 bases lay in between. In nucleotides, the CDR3 is TGCGCCAGCAGCCAAGAGACAGGTTATCAGCCCCAGCATTTT. As protein: CASSQETGYQPQHF.

The V call is TRBV27, the J call TRBJ1-2, with a tentative D call TRBD1 (6 bases). CDR1 is MNHEY and CDR2 is SMNVEV in the germline V gene (reference sequence). The CDR3 runs 15 residues. V shed 6 bases and J shed 4 bases, with 18 bases lying between them. The CDR3 bases are TGTGCCAGCAGGGCGTGGCGGGGGGCGGGCTATGGCTACACCTTC. Its translation is CASRAWRGAGYGYTF.

The chain links TRBV7-2 to TRBJ2-3, with 9 bases lining up with TRBD2. Germline-derived CDR1 and CDR2 are SGHTA and FQGNSA. V shed 5 bases, J shed 7 bases, and the junction held 7 bases outside the gene matches. The CDR3 extends over 14 amino acids. The CDR3 region is CASSVAGGVNTQYF. For the CDR3, the DNA is TGTGCCAGCAGCGTGGCGGGAGGGGTGAATACGCAGTATTTT.

The J gene is TRBJ1-4, the V gene TRBV2; the D gene is possibly TRBD1 (5 bases). V lost 5 bases and J 0 bases, leaving 16 bases between the germline ends. Germline values: CDR1 SNHLY, CDR2 FYNNEI. The CDR3 consists of 17 residues. The CDR3: CASSLSQWGATNEKLFF. The CDR3 DNA follows: TGTGCCAGCAGTCTCTCCCAGTGGGGGGCAACTAATGAAAAACTGTTTTTT.

The chain links TRBV6-1 to TRBJ1-4, with 9 nucleotides matching TRBD1. The trim removed 4 bases at V and 7 bases at J, leaving 10 bases unmatched. CDR1 is MNHNS, CDR2 SASEGT, per germline. CDR3 size: 16 residues. The CDR3, as DNA: TGTGCCAGCAGTGGTGCCGCACAGGGGGCCCTTGAAAAACTGTTTTTT. This translates into CASSGAAQGALEKLFF.

Written as DNA, the CDR3 is TGCAGCGCCATCGGGAGGAATGAGCAGTTCTTC. It translates to CSAIGRNEQFF. The rearrangement joins TRBV29-1 to TRBJ2-1; 7 bases match TRBD2. V lost 7 bases, J lost 7 bases, and 4 bases stayed unmatched. There are 11 residues in the CDR3. Germline loops: CDR1 SQVTM, CDR2 ANQGSEA.

This chain connects TRBV9 to TRBJ1-2, with TRBD1 matching over 9 bases. The CDR3 extends over 14 amino acids. The V gene's germline CDR1 is SGDLS and CDR2 YYNGEE. Unmatched junction bases numbered 4, after V lost 2 bases and J lost 5 bases. The CDR3 nucleotides are TGTGCCAGCAGCGTGGGACAGGGCCTTTATGGCTACACCTTC. This translates into CASSVGQGLYGYTF. The entire variable domain, with the rest obtained from reference TRBV9 and TRBJ1-2, is as follows: DSGVTQTPKHLITATGQRVTLRCSPRSGDLSVYWYQQSLDQGLQFLIQYYNGEERAKGNILERFSAQQFPDLHSELNLSSLELGDSALYFCASSVGQGLYGYTFGSGTRLTVV.